Presented here are 22 T cell receptor beta chains from one specimen sequenced in a study of blood T cell repertoires in COVID-19. Sequencing was performed with immunoSEQ multiplex PCR; in TCRdb, only in-frame clones are kept and a portion is missing. The table lists fewer than 200,000 clones, 70% to 85% of them singletons. Sequencing input: peripheral blood. These receptors came from a woman aged 80 or older with acute or convalescent COVID-19.

The chain recombines TRBV5-1 with TRBJ2-1; a weak D match, TRBD2 (6 bases). Germline loops: CDR1 SGHRS, CDR2 YFSETQ. The CDR3 contains 15 residues. V lost 0 bases and J lost 6, with 13 bases in between. The CDR3 DNA is TGCGCCAGCAGCTTGGGCGCTAGCGCGGTCAATGAGCAGTTCTTC. Its translation: CASSLGASAVNEQFF. The full variable domain, in which reference TRBV5-1 and TRBJ2-1 provide the parts outside the CDR3, is KAGVTQTPRYLIKTRGQQVTLSCSPISGHRSVSWYQQTPGQGLQFLFEYFSETQRNKGNFPGRFSGRQFSNSRSEMNVSTLELGDSALYLCASSLGASAVNEQFFGPGTRLTVL.

V gene TRBV5-1 combines with J gene TRBJ2-3; possible D gene TRBD1, 6 bases. The V end was cut by 4 bases, the J end by 2 bases, with 11 bases between. CDR1 is SGHRS, CDR2 YFSETQ, per germline. This CDR3 spans 14 amino acids. CDR3 DNA: TGCGCCAGCAGCCCACAGGGTCTCACAGATACGCAGTATTTT. Protein sequence: CASSPQGLTDTQYF.

As DNA, the CDR3 is TGTGCCAGCAGTTACCACAGTGCCCCCTACGAGCAGTACTTC. This translates into CASSYHSAPYEQYF. The chain carries TRBV6-2 or TRBV6-3 and TRBJ2-7; D ambiguous. Germline values: CDR1 MNHEY, CDR2 SVGEGT. The CDR3 has 14 residues. The germline V and J ends were trimmed by 2 bases and 2 bases, with 10 bases remaining between them.

The chain is built from TRBV27 and TRBJ2-3, with TRBD2 matching over 12 bases. V trimming: 2 bases; J trimming: 8 bases; junction bases outside the gene matches: 2. CDR3 size: 14 residues. In germline, CDR1 is MNHEY, CDR2 SMNVEV (reference sequence). Here the CDR3 DNA reads TGTGCCAGCAGTTTACTAGCGGGAGGGAGTACGCAGTATTTT. It encodes CASSLLAGGSTQYF.

V is TRBV9 and J is TRBJ1-1, with a weak D call TRBD1 (6 bases). The V and J ends lost 0 bases and 4 bases respectively, with 13 bases between them. The CDR3 is 15 amino acids. Germline lookup yields CDR1 SGDLS and CDR2 YYNGEE. In nucleotides, the CDR3 is TGTGCCAGCAGCGTAGGTCTGGGAGGGGGCACTGAAGCTTTCTTT. Translating gives CASSVGLGGGTEAFF.

The chain links TRBV10-1 to TRBJ2-5; D gene uncertain. This CDR3 contains 13 residues. Germline lookup yields CDR1 WNHNN and CDR2 SYGVQD (reference sequence). Between the trimmed V and J ends, which lost 2 bases and 2 bases, there was a span of 6 bases. CDR3 sequence (DNA): TGCGCCAGCAGTGAGGGGCTACAAGAGACCCAGTACTTC. Its translation is CASSEGLQETQYF.

This rearrangement joins TRBV2 to TRBJ2-3, with D unresolved. The CDR3 length is 13 residues. Germline V lookup: CDR1 SNHLY, CDR2 FYNNEI. The V and J ends lost 7 bases and 6 bases respectively, with 14 bases between them. The CDR3 DNA is TGTGCCAGCACCCCCAGCGAAATCGATACGCAGTATTTT. Its translation: CASTPSEIDTQYF.

The genes are TRBV18 and TRBJ1-2; D is unclear. This CDR3 contains 14 residues. Germline V gene lookup returns CDR1 KGHSH and CDR2 LQKENI. Trimming stripped 3 bases from V and 3 bases from J, with 11 bases between. DNA for the CDR3: TGTGCCAGCTCACCGAGTGGCCGGGACTATGGCTACACCTTC. Translating gives CASSPSGRDYGYTF.

This clone occurred a few times. The chain joins TRBV11-3 to TRBJ2-5, with 8 positions matching TRBD1. V shed 5 bases, J shed 1 base, and the junction held 9 bases outside the gene matches. Germline CDR1 and CDR2: SGHNT and YENEEA. This CDR3 region has 16 residues. CDR3 sequence (DNA): TGTGCCAGCAGCGTAGGACAGGGCATGGCCCAAGAGACCCAGTACTTC. Residues: CASSVGQGMAQETQYF.

In this sample, this clone turned up a few times. The V gene is TRBV29-1, the J gene TRBJ1-2; 9 bases align to TRBD1. There are 19 residues in the CDR3. With 4 bases clipped from V and 1 base from J, the junction kept 19 bases outside the gene matches. Germline lookup yields CDR1 SQVTM and CDR2 ANQGSEA. CDR3 protein: CSVVPPDGTGKRGNYGYTF. The CDR3 bases are TGCAGCGTTGTACCTCCAGACGGGACAGGGAAGAGGGGTAACTATGGCTACACCTTC. The whole variable domain, filled in from reference TRBV29-1 and TRBJ1-2, reads SAVISQKPSRDICQRGTSLTIQCQVDSQVTMMFWYRQQPGQSLTLIATANQGSEATYESGFVIDKFPISRPNLTFSTLTVSNMSPEDSSIYLCSVVPPDGTGKRGNYGYTFGSGTRLTVV.

The chain uses TRBV9 and TRBJ2-1, with 10 bases matching TRBD2. Germline V gene data show CDR1 as SGDLS and CDR2 as YYNGEE. This CDR3 has 14 amino acids. Germline trimming cut 2 bases from V and 7 bases from J; bases unmatched to any gene: 3. The CDR3 nucleotides read TGTGCCAGCAGCGTTCTAGCGGGAGATAATGAGCAGTTCTTC. It codes for CASSVLAGDNEQFF.

This clone has just one count. This chain joins TRBV5-1 and TRBJ1-1; perhaps TRBD1 as D (6 bases). Germline V gives CDR1 SGHRS, CDR2 YFSETQ. The CDR3 loop spans 15 amino acids. V gave up 0 bases and J gave up 3 bases, with 12 bases separating them. CDR3 region: CASSLANREYTEAFF. CDR3 DNA: TGCGCCAGCAGCTTGGCCAACAGGGAGTACACTGAAGCTTTCTTT. Full variable domain (missing parts from reference TRBV5-1 and TRBJ1-1): KAGVTQTPRYLIKTRGQQVTLSCSPISGHRSVSWYQQTPGQGLQFLFEYFSETQRNKGNFPGRFSGRQFSNSRSEMNVSTLELGDSALYLCASSLANREYTEAFFGQGTRLTVV.

The chain joins TRBV5-5 to TRBJ2-7, with 7 bases lining up with TRBD1. This CDR3 region has 15 residues. Germline V gene data show CDR1 as SGHKS and CDR2 as YYEKEE (reference sequence). The trim removed 5 bases at V and 2 bases at J, leaving 10 bases unmatched. The CDR3 here is CASSREAGTAYEQYF. The CDR3 nucleotides read TGTGCCAGCAGTCGCGAGGCCGGGACAGCCTACGAGCAGTACTTC.

The rearrangement uses TRBV21-1 and TRBJ1-1; the table's D call, TRBD1, has no DNA check behind it. TRBV21-1 is noted as a pseudogene. This CDR3 is 18 amino acids long. DNA for the CDR3: TGTGCCAGCAGCAAAGGGATCCCCGGGACAGGGAGTTCCACTGAAGCTTTCTTT. Protein product: CASSKGIPGTGSSTEAFF.

This clone was observed at least ten times. V is TRBV5-4 and J is TRBJ2-1; tentatively, D is TRBD2 (6 bases). The germline CDR1 and CDR2 sequences are SGHNT and YYREEE (reference sequence). V was clipped by 1 base and J by 0 bases, with 8 bases between them. This CDR3 spans 15 amino acids. CDR3 sequence reads: CASSLNSGSYNEQFF. As DNA, the CDR3 is TGTGCCAGCAGCTTGAATAGCGGCTCCTACAATGAGCAGTTCTTC.

The chain is built from TRBV27 and TRBJ1-5; D possibly corresponds to TRBD1 (6 bases). The CDR3 consists of 14 residues. V was trimmed by 2 bases and J by 5 bases, leaving 10 bases between them. Germline lookup yields CDR1 MNHEY and CDR2 SMNVEV (reference sequence). Here the CDR3 reads CASSLLGGDQPQHF. CDR3 nucleotides: TGTGCCAGCAGTTTACTAGGGGGGGATCAGCCCCAGCATTTT.

This clone was detected only once. V is TRBV2 and J is TRBJ1-5, with a possible D match to TRBD1 (6 bases). V was pared by 5 bases and J by 2 bases, with 7 bases between. Germline values: CDR1 SNHLY, CDR2 FYNNEI. The CDR3 extends over 13 amino acids. The CDR3 loop is CASSPGGNQPQHF. The CDR3 DNA reads TGTGCCAGCAGTCCAGGGGGCAATCAGCCCCAGCATTTT.

The V and J genes are TRBV11-2 and TRBJ2-3; 7 nucleotides match TRBD1. Germline CDR1 reads SGHAT; CDR2 reads FQNNGV. The J segment lost 3 bases and the V segment lost 5 bases, leaving 11 bases of the junction unmatched. CDR3 size: 16 residues. Written as DNA, the CDR3 is TGTGCCAGCAGCCCGGCCTGGGCCAGGGGGACAGATACGCAGTATTTT. Its protein product is CASSPAWARGTDTQYF.

Only one count was recorded for this clone. The J gene is TRBJ1-2, the V gene TRBV21-1. TRBV21-1 is a pseudogene locus. There are 12 residues in the CDR3. The CDR3 DNA reads TGTGCCAGCAGAAGTCTTAGAGGGGGCTACACCTTC. It specifies CASRSLRGGYTF.

V usage is TRBV11-2 and J usage is TRBJ2-1; D gene uncertain. The CDR3 is made up of 12 amino acids. V lost 1 base, J lost 7 bases, and 5 bases lay in between. CDR1 SGHAT and CDR2 FQNNGV come from the germline V gene. The CDR3 DNA is TGTGCCAGCAGCTTAGTCCCGAATGAGCAGTTCTTC. It codes for CASSLVPNEQFF. Full variable domain (remainder filled in from reference TRBV11-2 and TRBJ2-1): EAGVAQSPRYKIIEKRQSVAFWCNPISGHATLYWYQQILGQGPKLLIQFQNNGVVDDSQLPKDRFSAERLKGVDSTLKIQPAKLEDSAVYLCASSLVPNEQFFGPGTRLTVL.

This chain connects TRBV7-9 to TRBJ1-4; possible D gene TRBD1, 5 bases. The V gene lost 5 bases and the J gene lost 4 bases, with 11 bases spanning the gap. This CDR3 is built from 14 residues. The germline V gene encodes CDR1 SEHNR and CDR2 FQNEAQ (reference sequence). CDR3 protein: CASSPRGGNEKLFF. CDR3 coding DNA: TGTGCCAGCAGCCCCCGGGGGGGTAATGAAAAACTGTTTTTT.

The V gene is TRBV19, the J gene TRBJ2-7, with a tentative D call TRBD1 (7 bases). Per the germline V gene, CDR1 is LNHDA and CDR2 is SQIVND (reference sequence). Trimming stripped 3 bases from V and 2 bases from J, with 11 bases between. The CDR3 spans 14 residues. CDR3 nucleotide sequence: TGTGCCAGTAGTATGGGCAGGGGGGCCTACGAGCAGTACTTC. This codes for CASSMGRGAYEQYF.